A single sample is the source of the 15 T cell receptor beta chains below, sequenced in a study of T cells in Graves' hyperthyroidism and ophthalmopathy (dated by TCRdb to between 2018 and 2021). Libraries were constructed by multiplex PCR. Sequenced on an Illumina HiSeq 2000. TCR beta CDR3 regions were amplified from RNA transcripts. The TCR CDR3 was subjected to a first round of RT-PCR using the HTBI primer set and the Qiagen OneStep RT-PCR kit. TCRdb reprocessing: public reads trimmed at Q25 with fastp, clones called with MiXCR, in-frame beta chains kept. Every CDR3 protein is listed once, alongside the most common genes and DNA of its rows. This sample comprises about 400,000 distinct CDR3 sequences, roughly 15% of them detected only once. About 20% of the sample comes from the top ten. Sequencing was done on a sample of blood. The receptors were sampled from a woman aged 25 to 45 with Graves' ophthalmopathy.

This clonotype was detected many times. The rearrangement joins TRBV7-8 to TRBJ1-3; D might be TRBD1 (5 bases). This CDR3 spans 16 amino acids. Germline V CDR1 and CDR2: SGHVS, FQNEAQ. V was cut by 1 base and J by 0 bases, with 10 bases left in between. For the CDR3, the DNA is TGTGCCAGCAGCTTAGGGGGGGGACGCTCTGGAAACACCATATATTTT. Its translation: CASSLGGGRSGNTIYF.

The rearrangement uses TRBV7-6 and TRBJ2-2, with 8 bases matching TRBD2. The V gene's germline CDR1 is SGHVS and CDR2 FNYEAQ. V shed 4 bases, J shed 3 bases, and the junction held 7 bases outside the gene matches. The CDR3 is 16 residues long. CDR3 residues: CASSSPAGAYTGELFF. The CDR3 DNA reads as TGTGCCAGCAGCTCCCCAGCGGGGGCCTACACCGGGGAGCTGTTTTTT.

This clonotype has a count of ten or more. CDR3 sequence: CASSQVASLPETQYF. Written as DNA, the CDR3 is TGTGCCAGCAGCCAAGTGGCTAGCTTGCCAGAGACCCAGTACTTC. The J gene is TRBJ2-5, the V gene TRBV3-1; possibly TRBD2 for D (5 bases). The CDR3 runs 15 residues. V lost 1 base, J lost 4 bases, and 13 bases lay in between. The germline V gene encodes CDR1 LGHDT and CDR2 YNNKEL (reference sequence).

This clonotype was recorded at least ten times. The chain combines TRBV11-2 with TRBJ1-2, with 10 positions matching TRBD1. This CDR3 has 14 amino acids. Per the germline V gene, CDR1 is SGHAT and CDR2 is FQNNGV. With 5 bases clipped from V and 2 bases from J, the junction kept 2 bases outside the gene matches. Here the CDR3 DNA reads TGTGCCAGCAGCGCGACAGGGGGCAACTATGGCTACACCTTC. It encodes CASSATGGNYGYTF.

The V and J genes are TRBV6-5 and TRBJ1-6; the D gene is possibly TRBD1 (5 bases). Germline loops: CDR1 MNHEY, CDR2 SVGAGI. There are 15 residues in the CDR3. Trimming removed 2 bases from V and 3 bases from J, with 8 bases in between. For the CDR3, the DNA is TGTGCCAGCAGTTACACGGGGGGCTATAATTCACCCCTCCACTTT. This translates into CASSYTGGYNSPLHF.

This clonotype was found many times. The chain joins TRBV3-1 to TRBJ2-1; 7 nucleotides match TRBD2. CDR1 LGHDT and CDR2 YNNKEL come from the germline V gene (reference sequence). This CDR3 region has 13 residues. J lost 10 bases, V lost 4 bases, and 7 bases had no gene match. The CDR3 spells CASSPSTSSEQFF. The CDR3 DNA sequence: TGTGCCAGCAGCCCCTCGACTAGCTCCGAGCAGTTCTTC.

This clonotype occurred many times. The chain uses TRBV6-1 and TRBJ2-7; TRBD1 matches at 10 bases. The germline V gene encodes CDR1 MNHNS and CDR2 SASEGT. There are 16 residues in the CDR3. The V segment lost 6 bases and the J segment 0 bases; nucleotides outside the gene matches: 8. CDR3 sequence reads: CASRVKGQGSSYEQYF. As DNA, the CDR3 is TGTGCCAGCAGGGTGAAGGGACAGGGGAGCTCCTACGAGCAGTACTTC.

V gene TRBV30 combines with J gene TRBJ1-1, with D unresolved. This CDR3 spans 14 amino acids. V gave up 4 bases and J gave up 4 bases, with 16 bases separating them. Germline loops: CDR1 GTSNPN, CDR2 SVGIG (reference sequence). CDR3 bases: TGTGCCTGGATACCTACGTGGGCGTCCACTGAAGCTTTCTTT. The encoded protein is CAWIPTWASTEAFF.

The chain is built from TRBV19 and TRBJ2-1; 7 bases line up with TRBD1. The CDR3 length is 15 residues. Looked up from germline, CDR1 is LNHDA and CDR2 is SQIVND (reference sequence). V lost 0 bases to trimming and J lost 9 bases; unmatched junction nucleotides: 8. The CDR3 bases are TGTGCCAGTAGTATAGAGCAGGGGGTGGTCACTGAGCAGTTCTTC. Its protein is CASSIEQGVVTEQFF.

This clonotype showed up many times. The gene calls are TRBV19 and TRBJ2-1, with D tentatively TRBD1 (5 bases). The length of the CDR3 is 16 residues. V shed 3 bases and J shed 1 base, with 13 bases lying between them. Germline CDR1 is LNHDA and CDR2 is SQIVND (reference sequence). The DNA of the CDR3 is TGTGCCAGTAGTATGGGGCCTGACAGTTCCTACAATGAGCAGTTCTTC. It translates to CASSMGPDSSYNEQFF.

The J gene is TRBJ2-7, the V gene TRBV4-1, with 7 bases aligning to TRBD1. With V trimmed by 0 bases and J by 3 bases, 11 bases remained unmatched. The germline CDR1 and CDR2 sequences are MGHRA and YSYEKL. CDR3 length equals 17 residues. CDR3 nucleotide sequence: TGCGCCAGCAGCCAAGATGGGGCTGGGGGACAGTACTACGAGCAGTACTTC. It translates to CASSQDGAGGQYYEQYF.

This clonotype turned up a few times. V is TRBV25-1 and J is TRBJ2-6; D is uncertain. The CDR3 spans 12 residues. Germline-derived CDR1 and CDR2 are MGHDK and SYGVNS. V was cut by 5 bases and J by 4 bases, with 3 bases left in between. The CDR3 coding sequence is TGTGCCAGCAGTTACGGGGCCAACGTCCTGACTTTC. This gives the protein CASSYGANVLTF.

This clonotype was observed a handful of times. The chain employs TRBV7-9 and TRBJ2-3, with D possibly being TRBD1 or TRBD2 (5 bases each). V lost 4 bases and J 8 bases, leaving 16 bases between the germline ends. The CDR3 is 14 amino acids. CDR1 and CDR2 (germline): SEHNR, FQNEAQ (reference sequence). CDR3 residues: CASSSRLRGVTQYF. Here the CDR3 DNA reads TGTGCCAGCAGCTCAAGGCTTAGGGGAGTTACGCAGTATTTT.

The chain uses TRBV6-1 and TRBJ2-3; 7 positions match TRBD1. Germline V CDR1 and CDR2: MNHNS, SASEGT. V lost 4 bases, J lost 3 bases, and 10 bases stayed unmatched. This CDR3 has 16 residues. The CDR3 loop reads CASSAMDRSITDTQYF. Here the CDR3 DNA reads TGTGCCAGCAGTGCAATGGACAGGTCAATAACAGATACGCAGTATTTT.

This clonotype has ten or more counts. CDR3 sequence reads: CSARMEEAFF. In DNA form, the CDR3 reads TGCAGTGCTAGAATGGAGGAAGCTTTCTTT. This chain uses TRBV20-1 with TRBJ1-1; D not resolved. The CDR3 loop spans 10 amino acids. V was shortened by 2 bases and J by 8 bases, with 6 bases between the two germline ends. Germline V gene lookup returns CDR1 DFQATT and CDR2 SNEGSKA (reference sequence).